These 17 T cell receptor beta chains came from one sample sequenced in a study of blood T cell repertoires in COVID-19 (dated by TCRdb to about 2020). To prepare the library, the immunoSEQ multiplex PCR assay was applied. In its TCRdb copy, this immuneACCESS table keeps in-frame sequences only and misses some clones. Where compared with another copy, unresolved V genes explain less than half of these, and the others have no known cause. In this sample the table shows roughly 73,000 clones, 90% of which occur a single time. Jointly, the top ten make up approximately 1.4% of the sample. Sequencing was carried out using peripheral blood. The receptors were sampled from a man over 45 with acute or convalescent COVID-19.

J is TRBJ2-5 and V is TRBV28; D is uncertain. With 2 bases removed from V and 4 bases from J, the gap between germline ends came to 14 bases. Germline V gene lookup returns CDR1 MDHEN and CDR2 SYDVKM. The CDR3 totals 15 residues. The CDR3 spells CASSLARSRLETQYF. CDR3 sequence (DNA): TGTGCCAGCAGTTTAGCCCGGAGTAGACTAGAGACCCAGTACTTC.

The genes are TRBV28 and TRBJ1-1, with D tentatively TRBD1 (6 bases). The length of the CDR3 is 15 residues. Germline V gives CDR1 MDHEN, CDR2 SYDVKM. The V and J ends lost 8 bases and 0 bases respectively, with 16 bases between them. The CDR3 sequence: CASGPLGQLNTEAFF. CDR3 bases: TGTGCCAGCGGGCCGCTGGGACAATTGAACACTGAAGCTTTCTTT.

V is TRBV7-9 and J is TRBJ2-5, with D perhaps TRBD1 (5 bases). Trimming took off 6 bases at V and 0 bases at J, with 11 bases between the two ends. This CDR3 is built from 14 residues. In germline, CDR1 is SEHNR, CDR2 FQNEAQ (reference sequence). This CDR3 reads CASRLDTNQETQYF. The CDR3 DNA sequence: TGTGCCAGCAGATTGGACACCAACCAAGAGACCCAGTACTTC.

The CDR3 DNA follows: TGCAGCGTTGAGACAGGGTTCGAGCAGTACGTC. This gives the protein CSVETGFEQYV. The rearrangement links TRBV29-1 to TRBJ2-7, with 7 bases matching TRBD1. The germline gives CDR1 SQVTM, CDR2 ANQGSEA. V lost 3 bases to trimming and J lost 6 bases; unmatched junction nucleotides: 2. The CDR3 totals 11 residues.

The chain joins TRBV29-1 to TRBJ1-2; D is unclear. The CDR3 extends over 11 amino acids. V lost 7 bases and J lost 7, with 13 bases in between. Per germline, CDR1 SQVTM and CDR2 ANQGSEA. CDR3 sequence: CSGRDKFGYTF. Written as DNA, the CDR3 is TGCAGCGGCAGAGACAAGTTTGGCTACACCTTC.

The chain employs TRBV10-3 and TRBJ1-6; 8 bases are a match to TRBD1. The CDR3 totals 15 residues. CDR1 is ENHRY, CDR2 SYGVKD, per germline. J lost 4 bases, V lost 7 bases, and 6 bases had no gene match. The CDR3 spells CAIKDTGGYNSPLHF. CDR3 DNA: TGTGCCATCAAGGATACAGGGGGTTATAATTCACCCCTCCACTTT.

CDR3 in amino acids: CASSPFEWSYEQYF. The CDR3 nucleotides read TGTGCCAGCAGTCCCTTTGAGTGGTCCTACGAGCAGTACTTC. The chain is built from TRBV27 and TRBJ2-7; no definite D call. V lost 5 bases to trimming and J lost 1 base, with 12 bases between them. CDR1 MNHEY and CDR2 SMNVEV come from the germline V gene (reference sequence). There are 14 residues in the CDR3.

The chain carries TRBV3-1 (or the pseudogene TRBV3-2) and TRBJ2-3; D gene uncertain. Germline V CDR1 and CDR2: LGHDT, YNNKEL (reference sequence). CDR3 size: 13 residues. V lost 5 bases and J 2 bases, leaving 8 bases between the germline ends. CDR3 nucleotides: TGTGCCAGCAGCACCAGGCCCACAGATACGCAGTATTTT. Translated, it gives CASSTRPTDTQYF.

This sequence joins TRBV6-5 and TRBJ1-1; D unresolved. Germline V CDR1 and CDR2: MNHEY, SVGAGI. The CDR3 is 12 amino acids. Trimming cost V 6 bases and J 5 bases, with 10 bases left between them. CDR3 amino acids: CASRTSGTEAFF. The DNA for the CDR3 is TGTGCCAGCAGAACCAGCGGGACTGAAGCTTTCTTT.

This clone was seen a single time. The rearrangement uses TRBV15 and TRBJ2-1; TRBD2 matches at 7 bases. J was trimmed by 0 bases and V by 0 bases; bases with no gene match: 5. The germline gives CDR1 LNHNV, CDR2 YYDKDF (reference sequence). The CDR3 totals 17 residues. The CDR3 region has the DNA TGTGCCACCAGCAGAGATCGCGCGGGAGTCTCCTACAATGAGCAGTTCTTC. This translates into CATSRDRAGVSYNEQFF.

This clone is a singleton in its sample. This chain links TRBV18 with TRBJ1-3, with 10 bases matching TRBD1. This CDR3 spans 15 amino acids. Trimming removed 6 bases from V and 4 bases from J; junction bases left unmatched: 6. Germline assignment: CDR1 KGHSH and CDR2 LQKENI. The CDR3 nucleotides are TGTGCCAGCTCCCGGGGACAGGGGAGCGGAAACACCATATATTTT. Translating gives CASSRGQGSGNTIYF.

V is TRBV4-1 and J is TRBJ1-2; D gene uncertain. Germline loops: CDR1 MGHRA, CDR2 YSYEKL. V shed 1 base and J shed 1 base, with 7 bases lying between them. This CDR3 has 14 residues. CDR3 nucleotide sequence: TGCGCCAGCAGCCAAGCAGGAATTAACTATGGCTACACCTTC. Encoded protein: CASSQAGINYGYTF.

The gene calls are TRBV30 and TRBJ1-2, with D unclear. CDR1 is GTSNPN and CDR2 is SVGIG in the germline V gene (reference sequence). CDR3 size: 14 residues. V dropped 4 bases and J dropped 6 bases, with 18 bases sitting between them. The CDR3 reads CAWKSGRRSDGYTF. CDR3 coding DNA: TGTGCCTGGAAGTCCGGACGGAGGTCGGATGGCTACACCTTC.

This chain joins TRBV5-5 and TRBJ1-2; D is possibly TRBD1 (5 bases). The germline V and J ends were trimmed by 3 bases and 7 bases, with 13 bases remaining between them. Germline CDR1 reads SGHKS; CDR2 reads YYEKEE (reference sequence). The CDR3 sequence is 13 residues long. CDR3 bases: TGTGCCAGCAGCTCCGATGGGGGGGGTGGCTACACCTTC. Amino acids: CASSSDGGGGYTF.

The chain carries TRBV10-3 and TRBJ1-5; 9 bases map to TRBD1. Trimming at V came to 5 bases and at J to 4 bases, leaving 6 bases not matched to a gene. This CDR3 is built from 15 residues. The V gene's germline CDR1 is ENHRY and CDR2 SYGVKD. The CDR3 reads CAISMDRGRNQPQHF. CDR3 sequence (DNA): TGTGCCATCAGTATGGACAGGGGCAGAAATCAGCCCCAGCATTTT.

This sequence joins TRBV28 and TRBJ2-7; 9 bases map to TRBD1. CDR3 length: 15 residues. V dropped 3 bases and J dropped 3; count of bases not matched to a gene: 6. Germline V gives CDR1 MDHEN, CDR2 SYDVKM. CDR3 loop: CASSLGPGQGYEQYF. The CDR3 region has the DNA TGTGCCAGCAGTTTGGGCCCGGGACAGGGCTACGAGCAGTACTTC.

The chain recombines TRBV18 with TRBJ2-2, with D perhaps TRBD2 (5 bases). The germline V gene encodes CDR1 KGHSH and CDR2 LQKENI. The CDR3 consists of 15 residues. V shed 3 bases and J shed 7 bases, with 15 bases lying between them. The CDR3 here is CASSPGEIGNGELFF. The CDR3 DNA reads TGTGCCAGCTCACCCGGGGAAATCGGGAACGGGGAGCTGTTTTTT. Combining the CDR3 with reference TRBV18 and TRBJ2-2 gives the whole variable domain NAGVMQNPRHLVRRRGQEARLRCSPMKGHSHVYWYRQLPEEGLKFMVYLQKENIIDESGMPKERFSAEFPKEGPSILRIQQVVRGDSAAYFCASSPGEIGNGELFFGEGSRLTVL.